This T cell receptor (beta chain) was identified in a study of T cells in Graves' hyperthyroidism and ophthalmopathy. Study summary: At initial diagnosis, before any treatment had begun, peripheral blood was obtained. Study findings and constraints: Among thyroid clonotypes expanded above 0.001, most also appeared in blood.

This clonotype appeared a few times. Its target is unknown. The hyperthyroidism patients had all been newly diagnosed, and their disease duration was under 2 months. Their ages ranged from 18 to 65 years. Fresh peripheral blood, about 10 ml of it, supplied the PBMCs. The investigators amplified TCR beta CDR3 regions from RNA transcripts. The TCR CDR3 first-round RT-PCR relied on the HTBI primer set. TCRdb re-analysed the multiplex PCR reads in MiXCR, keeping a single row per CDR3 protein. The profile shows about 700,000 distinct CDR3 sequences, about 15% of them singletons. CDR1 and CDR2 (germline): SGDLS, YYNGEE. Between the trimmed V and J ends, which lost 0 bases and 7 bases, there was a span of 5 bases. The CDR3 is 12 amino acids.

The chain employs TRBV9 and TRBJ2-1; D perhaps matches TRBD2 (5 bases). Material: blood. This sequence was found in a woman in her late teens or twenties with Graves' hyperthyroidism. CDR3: CASSVGRNEQFF. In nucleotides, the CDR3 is TGTGCCAGCAGCGTAGGGAGGAATGAGCAGTTCTTC. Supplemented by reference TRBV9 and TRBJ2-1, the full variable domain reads DSGVTQTPKHLITATGQRVTLRCSPRSGDLSVYWYQQSLDQGLQFLIQYYNGEERAKGNILERFSAQQFPDLHSELNLSSLELGDSALYFCASSVGRNEQFFGPGTRLTVL.